This record covers a single T cell receptor beta chain. This table comes from immunoSEQ multiplex PCR, and its TCRdb copy is limited to in-frame clones, with some not included. The sample yields 150,000 to 200,000 clones, over 80% seen once. Germline values: CDR1 SGDLS, CDR2 YYNGEE. The CDR3 spans 14 residues. V was pared by 3 bases and J by 2 bases, with 11 bases between. This sample was included in a study of blood T cell repertoires in COVID-19. In the study overall: The United States, Italy and Spain supplied acute and convalescent COVID-19 samples.

Participants' own reports of clinical history determined their cohort assignment. The rearrangement links TRBV9 to TRBJ1-1; D is unclear. This clonotype was obtained from a man in his 70s who had been exposed to COVID-19. Sequenced material: PBMCs or T cells enriched from blood (not recorded which). The CDR3 nucleotides are TGTGCCAGCAGCGGAGGCCCCATCAACACTGAAGCTTTCTTT. It translates to CASSGGPINTEAFF.